Listed below are T cell receptor beta chains from one sample, sequenced in a study of cytotoxic CD8 clonotypes in ibrutinib-treated CLL. TCRdb's table, derived via immunoSEQ multiplex PCR, lists solely in-frame clones and lacks some. Of some 200,000 clones in the sample, roughly 73% were seen once. The sequencing used PBMCs, collected after 12 months of ibrutinib treatment. These receptor sequences come from a human donor with chronic lymphocytic leukemia. Each CDR3 is given with its conserved first and last residue. The order of the fields is D gene, V gene, J gene, CDR3 DNA, CDR3 protein. D genes are given only for firm matches.

>NA|TRBV4-2|TRBJ2-1
TGTGCCAGCAGCCAAGCCCACGGGGGACGCGCCAGCTCCTACAATGAGCAGTTCTTC
CASSQAHGGRASSYNEQFF
>NA|TRBV10-3|TRBJ1-1
TGTGCCATTACTGGACTGCCGAACACTGAAGCTTTCTTT
CAITGLPNTEAFF
>TRBD1|TRBV6-5|TRBJ2-7
TGTGCCAGCAGTCAGGACAGGGCCTACGAGCAGTACTTC
CASSQDRAYEQYF
>TRBD2|TRBV5-1|TRBJ2-7
TGCGCCAGCAGCTTGGCGGCGGGAGAACGGTACGAGCAGTACTTC
CASSLAAGERYEQYF
>NA|TRBV4-2|TRBJ2-7
TGTGCCAGCAGCCCCTCCTGGATAGGGGTCTGGGAGCAGTACTTC
CASSPSWIGVWEQYF
>NA|TRBV27|TRBJ2-7
TGTGCCAGCAGTTTATCGATAGAGACCTACGAGCAGTACTTC
CASSLSIETYEQYF
>NA|TRBV10-1|TRBJ1-1
TGCGCCAGCGGGGAAATGGGGACTGAAGCTTTCTTT
CASGEMGTEAFF
>NA|TRBV29-1|TRBJ2-2
TGCAGCGTTGAAGAAGAACTATTCACCGGGGAGCTGTTTTTT
CSVEEELFTGELFF
>NA|TRBV10-1|TRBJ1-3
TGCGCCAGCAGTGACACCGTGCCTGGAAACACCATATATTTT
CASSDTVPGNTIYF
>NA|TRBV27|TRBJ2-7
TGTGCCAGCAGAGGTAGCTCCTACGAGCAGTACTTC
CASRGSSYEQYF
>NA|TRBV7-2|TRBJ1-6
TGTGCCAGCACGGTACCAGGGAACTATAATTCACCCCTCCACTTT
CASTVPGNYNSPLHF
>NA|TRBV5-1|TRBJ1-2
TGCGCCAGCAGCCCGGCAGGGGACTATGGCTACACCTTC
CASSPAGDYGYTF
>NA|TRBV2|TRBJ2-7
TGTGCCAGCCTTAGCAGGAAGGACGAGCAGTACTTC
CASLSRKDEQYF
>NA|TRBV9|TRBJ1-1
TGTGCCAGCAGCGTAGATGGAGGGGGGTACACTGAAGCTTTCTTT
CASSVDGGGYTEAFF
>NA|TRBV19|TRBJ2-3
TGTGCCAGTAGTGCTGTGGGGATATTTAGAGATACGCAGTATTTT
CASSAVGIFRDTQYF